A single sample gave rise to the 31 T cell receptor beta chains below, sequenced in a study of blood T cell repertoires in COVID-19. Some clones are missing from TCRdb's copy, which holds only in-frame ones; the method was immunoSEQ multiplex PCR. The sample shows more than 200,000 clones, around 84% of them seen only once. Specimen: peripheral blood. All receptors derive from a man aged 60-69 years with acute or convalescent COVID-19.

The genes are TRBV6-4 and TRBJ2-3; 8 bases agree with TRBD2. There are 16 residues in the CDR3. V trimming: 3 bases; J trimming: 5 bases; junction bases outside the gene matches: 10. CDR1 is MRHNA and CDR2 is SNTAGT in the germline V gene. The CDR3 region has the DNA TGTGCCAGCAGTGAAGACGGGGGGGGCCTCCAAGATACGCAGTATTTT. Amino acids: CASSEDGGGLQDTQYF.

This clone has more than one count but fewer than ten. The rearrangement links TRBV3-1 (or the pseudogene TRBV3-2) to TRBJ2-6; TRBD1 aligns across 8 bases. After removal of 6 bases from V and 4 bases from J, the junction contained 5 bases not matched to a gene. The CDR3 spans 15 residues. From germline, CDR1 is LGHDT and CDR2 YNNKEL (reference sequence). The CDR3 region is CASSPRGPGANVLTF. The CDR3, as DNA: TGTGCCAGCAGTCCCAGGGGGCCCGGGGCCAACGTCCTGACTTTC.

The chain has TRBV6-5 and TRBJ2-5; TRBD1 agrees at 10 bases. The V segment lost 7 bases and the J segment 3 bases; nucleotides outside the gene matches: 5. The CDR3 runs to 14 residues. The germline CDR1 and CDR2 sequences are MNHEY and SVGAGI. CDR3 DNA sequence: TGTGCCAGCACCCAGGGACAGGGGAAAGAGACCCAGTACTTC. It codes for CASTQGQGKETQYF.

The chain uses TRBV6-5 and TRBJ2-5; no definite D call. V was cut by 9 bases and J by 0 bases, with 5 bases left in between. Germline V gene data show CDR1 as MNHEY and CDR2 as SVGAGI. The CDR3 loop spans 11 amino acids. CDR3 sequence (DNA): TGTGCCAGACGGTACCAAGAGACCCAGTACTTC. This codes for CARRYQETQYF.

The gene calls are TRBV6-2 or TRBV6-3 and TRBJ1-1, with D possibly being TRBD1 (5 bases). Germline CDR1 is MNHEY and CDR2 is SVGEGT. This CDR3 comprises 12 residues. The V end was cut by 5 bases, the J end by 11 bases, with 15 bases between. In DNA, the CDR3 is TGTGCCAGCAGTGGGGGGTTGCCAAGGGCTTTCTTT. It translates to CASSGGLPRAFF.

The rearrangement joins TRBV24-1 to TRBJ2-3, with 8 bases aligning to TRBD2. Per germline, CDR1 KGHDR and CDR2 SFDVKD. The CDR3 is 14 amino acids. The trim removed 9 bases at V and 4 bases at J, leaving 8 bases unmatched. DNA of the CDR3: TGTGCCACCGCAAGCGGGAGCAGGTCAGATACGCAGTATTTT. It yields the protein CATASGSRSDTQYF.

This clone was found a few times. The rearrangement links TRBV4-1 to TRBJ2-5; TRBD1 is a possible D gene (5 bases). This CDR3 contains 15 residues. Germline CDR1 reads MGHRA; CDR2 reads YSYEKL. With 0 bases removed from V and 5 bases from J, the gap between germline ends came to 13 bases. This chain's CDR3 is CASSQDMLGPETQYF. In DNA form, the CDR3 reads TGCGCCAGCAGCCAAGATATGTTGGGGCCGGAGACCCAGTACTTC.

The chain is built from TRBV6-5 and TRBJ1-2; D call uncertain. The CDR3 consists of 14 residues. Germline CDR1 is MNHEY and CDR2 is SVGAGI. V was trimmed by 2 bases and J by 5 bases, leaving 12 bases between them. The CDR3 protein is CASSYTDAGYGYTF. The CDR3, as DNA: TGTGCCAGCAGTTACACCGACGCGGGTTATGGCTACACCTTC.

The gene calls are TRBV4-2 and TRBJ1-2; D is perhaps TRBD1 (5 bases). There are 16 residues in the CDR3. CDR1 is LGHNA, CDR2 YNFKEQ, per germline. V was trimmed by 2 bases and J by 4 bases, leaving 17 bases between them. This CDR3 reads CASSQPMGGSGYGYTF. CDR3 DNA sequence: TGTGCCAGCAGCCAACCTATGGGGGGGTCGGGCTATGGCTACACCTTC.

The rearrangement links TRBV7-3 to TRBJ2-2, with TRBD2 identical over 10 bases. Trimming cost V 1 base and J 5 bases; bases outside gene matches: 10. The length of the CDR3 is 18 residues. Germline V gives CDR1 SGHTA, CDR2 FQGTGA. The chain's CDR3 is CASSLRAAGGLRTGELFF. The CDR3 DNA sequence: TGTGCCAGCAGCTTAAGAGCAGCGGGGGGGCTGAGGACCGGGGAGCTGTTTTTT.

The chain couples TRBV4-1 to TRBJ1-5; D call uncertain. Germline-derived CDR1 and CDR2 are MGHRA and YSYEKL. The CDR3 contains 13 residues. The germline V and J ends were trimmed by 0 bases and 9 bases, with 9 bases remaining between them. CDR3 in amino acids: CASSQEVRAPQHF. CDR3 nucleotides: TGCGCCAGCAGCCAAGAAGTTAGAGCGCCCCAGCATTTT.

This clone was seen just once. CDR3 coding DNA: TGTGCCAGTAGTATGCGGACTGACCCTCCAGCCAAAAACATTCAGTACTTC. This codes for CASSMRTDPPAKNIQYF. The rearrangement links TRBV19 to TRBJ2-4; the D gene is possibly TRBD2 (5 bases). CDR3 length: 17 residues. Trimming removed 3 bases at V and 0 bases at J, with 15 bases between. The germline V gene has CDR1 LNHDA and CDR2 SQIVND (reference sequence).

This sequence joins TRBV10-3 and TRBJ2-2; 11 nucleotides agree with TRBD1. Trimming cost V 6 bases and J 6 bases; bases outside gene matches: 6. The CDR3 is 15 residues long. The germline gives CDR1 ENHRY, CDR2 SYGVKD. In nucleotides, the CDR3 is TGTGCCATCAGGGGACAGGGGGACTCTCCCGGGGAGCTGTTTTTT. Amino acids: CAIRGQGDSPGELFF.

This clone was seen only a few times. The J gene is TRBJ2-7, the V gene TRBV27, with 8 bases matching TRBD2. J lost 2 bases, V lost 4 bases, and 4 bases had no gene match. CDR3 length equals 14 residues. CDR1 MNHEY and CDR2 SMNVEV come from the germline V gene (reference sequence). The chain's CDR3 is CASSSGGLPYEQYF. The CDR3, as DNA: TGTGCCAGCAGTTCGGGGGGGCTACCCTACGAGCAGTACTTC.

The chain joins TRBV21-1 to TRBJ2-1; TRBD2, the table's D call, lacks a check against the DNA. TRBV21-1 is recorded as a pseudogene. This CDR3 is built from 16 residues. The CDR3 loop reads CASSSPGDRPYNEQFF. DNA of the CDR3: TGTGCCAGCAGCTCCCCGGGGGATAGGCCCTACAATGAGCAGTTCTTC.

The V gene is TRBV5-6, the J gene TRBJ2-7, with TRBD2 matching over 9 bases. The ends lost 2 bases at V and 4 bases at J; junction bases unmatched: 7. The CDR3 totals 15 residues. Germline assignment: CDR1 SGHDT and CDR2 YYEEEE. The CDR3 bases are TGTGCCAGCAGCTTATTTGGGCGGGAGGGATACGAGCAGTACTTC. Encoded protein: CASSLFGREGYEQYF.

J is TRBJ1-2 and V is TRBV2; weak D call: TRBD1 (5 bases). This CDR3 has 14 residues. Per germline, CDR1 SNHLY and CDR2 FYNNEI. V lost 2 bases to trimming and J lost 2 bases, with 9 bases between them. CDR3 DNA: TGTGCCAGCAGTGAATATCAGGGAAACTATGGCTACACCTTC. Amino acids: CASSEYQGNYGYTF. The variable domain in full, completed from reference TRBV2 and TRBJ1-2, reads EPEVTQTPSHQVTQMGQEVILRCVPISNHLYFYWYRQILGQKVEFLVSFYNNEISEKSEIFDDQFSVERPDGSNFTLKIRSTKLEDSAMYFCASSEYQGNYGYTFGSGTRLTVV.

The CDR3 region is CATSTGTGREETQYF. For the CDR3, the DNA is TGTGCCACCAGTACGGGGACAGGGAGGGAAGAGACCCAGTACTTC. V and J are TRBV24-1 and TRBJ2-5; 9 bases align to TRBD1. The junction had 7 bases not matched to a gene; V was cut back by 6 bases and J by 3 bases. CDR3 length: 15 amino acids. Germline CDR1 KGHDR, CDR2 SFDVKD.

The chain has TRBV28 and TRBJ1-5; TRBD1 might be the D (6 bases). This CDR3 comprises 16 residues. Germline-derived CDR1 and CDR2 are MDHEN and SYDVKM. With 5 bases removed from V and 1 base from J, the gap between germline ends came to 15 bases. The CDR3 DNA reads TGTGCCAGCAGTAGTCAAGGGGGGGCGAGCAATCAGCCCCAGCATTTT. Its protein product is CASSSQGGASNQPQHF.

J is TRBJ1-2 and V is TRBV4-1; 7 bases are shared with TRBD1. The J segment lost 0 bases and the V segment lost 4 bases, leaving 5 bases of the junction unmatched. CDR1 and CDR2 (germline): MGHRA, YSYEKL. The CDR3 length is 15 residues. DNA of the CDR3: TGCGCCAGCAGCCTAGACAGGGTCGCTAACTATGGCTACACCTTC. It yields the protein CASSLDRVANYGYTF.

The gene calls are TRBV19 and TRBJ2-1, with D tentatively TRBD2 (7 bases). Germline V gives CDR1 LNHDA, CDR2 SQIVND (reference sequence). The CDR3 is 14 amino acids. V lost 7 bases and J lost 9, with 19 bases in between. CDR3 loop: CASNKVGGQGEQFF. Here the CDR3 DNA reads TGTGCCAGTAATAAGGTGGGGGGGCAGGGTGAGCAGTTCTTC.

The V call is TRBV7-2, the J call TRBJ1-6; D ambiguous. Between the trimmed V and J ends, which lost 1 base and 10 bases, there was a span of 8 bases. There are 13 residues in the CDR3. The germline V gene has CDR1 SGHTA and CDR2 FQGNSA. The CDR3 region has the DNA TGTGCCAGCAGCTTAGGCGAGGGATCACCCCTCCACTTT. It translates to CASSLGEGSPLHF.

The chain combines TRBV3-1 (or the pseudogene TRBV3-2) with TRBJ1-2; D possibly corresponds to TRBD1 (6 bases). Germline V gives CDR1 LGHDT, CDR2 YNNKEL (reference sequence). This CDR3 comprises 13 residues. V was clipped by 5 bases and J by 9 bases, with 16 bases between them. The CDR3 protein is CASSSQGRGSYTF. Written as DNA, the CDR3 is TGTGCCAGCAGCTCACAGGGACGAGGTAGCTACACCTTC.

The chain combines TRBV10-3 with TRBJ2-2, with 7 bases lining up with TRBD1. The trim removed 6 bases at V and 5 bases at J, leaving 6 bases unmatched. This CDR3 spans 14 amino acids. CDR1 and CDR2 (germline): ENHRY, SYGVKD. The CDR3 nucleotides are TGTGCCATCAGGGACACGACAGGGACCGGGGAGCTGTTTTTT. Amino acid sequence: CAIRDTTGTGELFF.

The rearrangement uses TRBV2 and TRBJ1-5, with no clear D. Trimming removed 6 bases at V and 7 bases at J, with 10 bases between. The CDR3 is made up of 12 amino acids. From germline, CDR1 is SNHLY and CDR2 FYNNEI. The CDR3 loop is CASRAGWQPQHF. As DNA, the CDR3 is TGTGCCAGCAGAGCGGGGTGGCAGCCCCAGCATTTT.

The CDR3 loop reads CAISEPGTSGTDTQYF. The CDR3 DNA sequence: TGTGCCATCAGTGAGCCCGGGACTAGCGGCACAGATACGCAGTATTTT. The chain joins TRBV10-3 to TRBJ2-3, with TRBD2 matching 10 bases. Germline V CDR1 and CDR2: ENHRY, SYGVKD. The V gene end was trimmed by 2 bases and the J gene end by 1 base; junction bases not matched to a gene: 3. This CDR3 region has 16 residues.

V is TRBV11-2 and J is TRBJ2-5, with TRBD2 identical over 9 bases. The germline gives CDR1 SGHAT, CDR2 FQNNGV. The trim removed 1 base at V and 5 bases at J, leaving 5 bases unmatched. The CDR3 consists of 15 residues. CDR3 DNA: TGTGCCAGCAGCTTAGCAGCGGGGGGACTGGAGACCCAGTACTTC. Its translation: CASSLAAGGLETQYF.

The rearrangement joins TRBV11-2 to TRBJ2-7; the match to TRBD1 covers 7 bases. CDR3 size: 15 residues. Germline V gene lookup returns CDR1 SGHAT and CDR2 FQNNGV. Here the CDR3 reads CDRRRARTGRYEQYF. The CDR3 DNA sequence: TGTGACAGGAGACGGGCCCGGACAGGTCGCTACGAGCAGTACTTC.

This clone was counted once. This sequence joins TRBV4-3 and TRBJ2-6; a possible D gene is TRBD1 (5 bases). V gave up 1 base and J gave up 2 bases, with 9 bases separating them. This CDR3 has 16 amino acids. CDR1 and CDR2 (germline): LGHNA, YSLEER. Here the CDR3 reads CASSQATDAGANVLTF. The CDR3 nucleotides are TGCGCCAGCAGCCAAGCGACAGATGCTGGGGCCAACGTCCTGACTTTC.

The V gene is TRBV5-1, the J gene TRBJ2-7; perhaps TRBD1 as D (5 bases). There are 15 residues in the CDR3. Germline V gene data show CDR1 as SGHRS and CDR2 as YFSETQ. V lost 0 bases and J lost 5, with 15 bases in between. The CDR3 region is CASSLAGQGSNEQYF. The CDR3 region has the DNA TGCGCCAGCAGCTTGGCCGGTCAGGGAAGTAACGAGCAGTACTTC. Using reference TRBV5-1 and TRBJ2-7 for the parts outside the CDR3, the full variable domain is KAGVTQTPRYLIKTRGQQVTLSCSPISGHRSVSWYQQTPGQGLQFLFEYFSETQRNKGNFPGRFSGRQFSNSRSEMNVSTLELGDSALYLCASSLAGQGSNEQYFGPGTRLTVT.

The CDR3 DNA is TGCAGCGTGAGAGGGGGCCTCAATCAGCCCCAGCATTTT. Translating gives CSVRGGLNQPQHF. V and J are TRBV29-1 and TRBJ1-5; 7 bases are shared with TRBD1. CDR1 SQVTM and CDR2 ANQGSEA come from the germline V gene. The trim removed 6 bases at V and 3 bases at J, leaving 5 bases unmatched. The CDR3 contains 13 residues.